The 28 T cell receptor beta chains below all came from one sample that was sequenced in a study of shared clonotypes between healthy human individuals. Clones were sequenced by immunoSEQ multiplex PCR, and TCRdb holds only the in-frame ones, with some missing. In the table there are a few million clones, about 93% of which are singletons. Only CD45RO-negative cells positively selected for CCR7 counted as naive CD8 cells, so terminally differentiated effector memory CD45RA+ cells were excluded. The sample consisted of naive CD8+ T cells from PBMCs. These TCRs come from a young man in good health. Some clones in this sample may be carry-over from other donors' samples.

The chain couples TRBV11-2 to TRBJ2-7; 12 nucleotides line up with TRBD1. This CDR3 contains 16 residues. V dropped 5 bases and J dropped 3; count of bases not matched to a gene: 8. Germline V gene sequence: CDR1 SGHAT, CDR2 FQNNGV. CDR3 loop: CASSNRDRGPHYEQYF. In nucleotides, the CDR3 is TGTGCCAGCAGCAACCGGGACAGGGGGCCTCACTACGAGCAGTACTTC.

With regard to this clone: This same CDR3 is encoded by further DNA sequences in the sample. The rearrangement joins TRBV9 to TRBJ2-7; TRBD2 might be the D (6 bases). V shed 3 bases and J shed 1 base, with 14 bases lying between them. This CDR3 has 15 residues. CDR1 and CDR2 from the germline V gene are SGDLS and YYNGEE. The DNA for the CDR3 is TGTGCCAGCAGCGCCTCCGGGAGAAATTCCTACGAGCAGTACTTC. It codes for CASSASGRNSYEQYF.

For the CDR3, the DNA is TGTGCCAGCAGCTTAGTATTCCTAGCGGGAACGGGAACCGGGGAGCTGTTTTTT. This encodes CASSLVFLAGTGTGELFF. The V gene is TRBV7-6, the J gene TRBJ2-2; 9 bases align to TRBD2. The CDR3 covers 18 residues. Germline V lookup: CDR1 SGHVS, CDR2 FNYEAQ. Trimming took 1 base from V and 5 from J; bases not matched to a gene: 11.

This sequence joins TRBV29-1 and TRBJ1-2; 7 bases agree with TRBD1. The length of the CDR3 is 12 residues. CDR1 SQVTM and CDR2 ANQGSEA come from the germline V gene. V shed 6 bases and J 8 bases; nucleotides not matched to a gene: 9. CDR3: CSVIQGEGGYTF. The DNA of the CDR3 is TGCAGCGTAATCCAGGGGGAGGGAGGCTACACCTTC. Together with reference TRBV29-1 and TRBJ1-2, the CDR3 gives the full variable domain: SAVISQKPSRDICQRGTSLTIQCQVDSQVTMMFWYRQQPGQSLTLIATANQGSEATYESGFVIDKFPISRPNLTFSTLTVSNMSPEDSSIYLCSVIQGEGGYTFGSGTRLTVV.

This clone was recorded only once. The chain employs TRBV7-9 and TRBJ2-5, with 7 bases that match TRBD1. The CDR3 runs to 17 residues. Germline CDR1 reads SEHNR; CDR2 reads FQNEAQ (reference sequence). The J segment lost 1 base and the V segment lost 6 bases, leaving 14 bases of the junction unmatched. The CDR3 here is CASSQYSGQFFQETQYF. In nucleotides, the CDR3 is TGTGCCAGCAGTCAATATTCGGGACAGTTCTTCCAAGAGACCCAGTACTTC. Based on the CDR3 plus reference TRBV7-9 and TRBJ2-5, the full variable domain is DTGVSQNPRHKITKRGQNVTFRCDPISEHNRLYWYRQTLGQGPEFLTYFQNEAQLEKSRLLSDRFSAERPKGSFSTLEIQRTEQGDSAMYLCASSQYSGQFFQETQYFGPGTRLLVL.

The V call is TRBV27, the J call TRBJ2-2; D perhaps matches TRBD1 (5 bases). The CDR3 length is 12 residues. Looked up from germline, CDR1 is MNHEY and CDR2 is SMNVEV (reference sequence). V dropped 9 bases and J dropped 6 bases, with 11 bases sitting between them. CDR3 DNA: TGTGCCAGTAAGGGGATGGCCGGGGAGCTGTTTTTT. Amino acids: CASKGMAGELFF.

The CDR3, as DNA: TGCGCCAGCAGCTCCTGGACAGGGGGCTTCGCCAAAAACATTCAGTACTTC. Amino acids: CASSSWTGGFAKNIQYF. This rearrangement joins TRBV5-1 to TRBJ2-4; the match to TRBD1 covers 11 bases. The junction had 6 bases not matched to a gene; V was cut back by 3 bases and J by 1 base. Germline V gives CDR1 SGHRS, CDR2 YFSETQ. There are 17 residues in the CDR3.

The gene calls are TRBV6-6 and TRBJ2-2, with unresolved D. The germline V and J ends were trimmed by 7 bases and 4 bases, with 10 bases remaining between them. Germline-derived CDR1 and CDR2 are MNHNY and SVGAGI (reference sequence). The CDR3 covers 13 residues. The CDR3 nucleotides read TGTGCCAGCATCCCGGGTGGCACCGGGGAGCTGTTTTTT. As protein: CASIPGGTGELFF.

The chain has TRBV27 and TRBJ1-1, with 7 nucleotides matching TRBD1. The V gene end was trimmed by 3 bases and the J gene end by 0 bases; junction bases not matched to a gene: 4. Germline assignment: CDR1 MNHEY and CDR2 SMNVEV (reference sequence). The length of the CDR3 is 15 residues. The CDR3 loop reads CASSFRGEMNTEAFF. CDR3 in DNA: TGTGCCAGCAGTTTCAGGGGGGAAATGAACACTGAAGCTTTCTTT.

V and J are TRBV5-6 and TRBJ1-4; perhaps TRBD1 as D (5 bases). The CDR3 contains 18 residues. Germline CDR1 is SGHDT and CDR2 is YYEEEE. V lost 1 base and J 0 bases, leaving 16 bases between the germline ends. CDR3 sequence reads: CASSLLRPGFATNEKLFF. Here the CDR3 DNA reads TGTGCCAGCAGCTTGCTCAGGCCAGGGTTCGCAACTAATGAAAAACTGTTTTTT.

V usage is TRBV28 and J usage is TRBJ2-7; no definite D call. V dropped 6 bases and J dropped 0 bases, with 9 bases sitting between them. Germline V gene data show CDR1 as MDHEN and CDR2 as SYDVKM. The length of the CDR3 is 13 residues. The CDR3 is CASRPFSSYEQYF. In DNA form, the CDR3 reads TGTGCCAGCAGGCCGTTTAGCTCCTACGAGCAGTACTTC.

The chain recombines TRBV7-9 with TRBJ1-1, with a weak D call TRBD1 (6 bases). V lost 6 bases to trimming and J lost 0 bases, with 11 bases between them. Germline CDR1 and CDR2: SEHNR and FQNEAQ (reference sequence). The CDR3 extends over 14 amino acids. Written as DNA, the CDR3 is TGTGCCAGCAGGGGGGCCAGCGTGAACACTGAAGCTTTCTTT. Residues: CASRGASVNTEAFF.

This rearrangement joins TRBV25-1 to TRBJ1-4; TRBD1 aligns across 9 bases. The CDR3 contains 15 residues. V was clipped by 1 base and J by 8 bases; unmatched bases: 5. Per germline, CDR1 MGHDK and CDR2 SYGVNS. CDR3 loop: CASSEWGQGCEKLFF. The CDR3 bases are TGTGCCAGCAGTGAATGGGGACAGGGATGCGAAAAACTGTTTTTT.

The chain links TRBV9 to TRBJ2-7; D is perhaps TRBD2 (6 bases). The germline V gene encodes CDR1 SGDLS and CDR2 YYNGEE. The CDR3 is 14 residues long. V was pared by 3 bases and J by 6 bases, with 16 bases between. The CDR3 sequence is CASSDGTLVSEQYF. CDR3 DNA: TGTGCCAGCAGCGACGGGACTCTCGTTAGCGAGCAGTACTTC.

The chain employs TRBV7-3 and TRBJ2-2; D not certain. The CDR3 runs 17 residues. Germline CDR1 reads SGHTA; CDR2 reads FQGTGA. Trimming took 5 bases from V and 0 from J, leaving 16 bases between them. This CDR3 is CASSPSPRAANTGELFF. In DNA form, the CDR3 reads TGTGCCAGCAGCCCAAGCCCCCGGGCGGCGAACACCGGGGAGCTGTTTTTT.

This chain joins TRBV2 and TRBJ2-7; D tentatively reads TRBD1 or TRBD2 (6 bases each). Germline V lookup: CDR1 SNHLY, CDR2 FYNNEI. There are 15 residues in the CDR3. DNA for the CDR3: TGTGCGGTTAAGGATCAGGGGAGGAAGCGCCACGAGCAGTACTTC. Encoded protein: CAVKDQGRKRHEQYF. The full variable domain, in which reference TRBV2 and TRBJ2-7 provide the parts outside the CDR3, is EPEVTQTPSHQVTQMGQEVILRCVPISNHLYFYWYRQILGQKVEFLVSFYNNEISEKSEIFDDQFSVERPDGSNFTLKIRSTKLEDSAMYFCAVKDQGRKRHEQYFGPGTRLTVT.

CDR3 amino acids: CASSLVSVSNEQFF. CDR3 coding DNA: TGTGCCAGCAGTTTAGTTTCAGTCTCCAATGAGCAGTTCTTC. The rearrangement joins TRBV27 to TRBJ2-1; D is ambiguous. From germline, CDR1 is MNHEY and CDR2 SMNVEV (reference sequence). This CDR3 spans 14 amino acids. V was shortened by 2 bases and J by 6 bases, with 11 bases between the two germline ends.

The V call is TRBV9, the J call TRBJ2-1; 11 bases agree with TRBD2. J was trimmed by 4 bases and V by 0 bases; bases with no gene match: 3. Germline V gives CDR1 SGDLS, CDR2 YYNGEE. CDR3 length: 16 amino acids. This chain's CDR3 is CASSVGGLADYNEQFF. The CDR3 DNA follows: TGTGCCAGCAGCGTAGGGGGACTAGCGGATTACAATGAGCAGTTCTTC.

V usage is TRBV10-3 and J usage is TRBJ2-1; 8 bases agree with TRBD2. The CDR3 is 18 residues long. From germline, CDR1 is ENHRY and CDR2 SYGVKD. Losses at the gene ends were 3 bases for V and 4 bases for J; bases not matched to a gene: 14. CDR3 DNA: TGTGCCATCAGTGATCCCGCCTTGCGGGAGGCCCTGTACAATGAGCAGTTCTTC. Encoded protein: CAISDPALREALYNEQFF.

The CDR3 DNA reads TGCGCCAGCAGCCAAGACGGAAGCTCCTACGAGCAGTACTTC. Translating gives CASSQDGSSYEQYF. This chain joins TRBV5-1 and TRBJ2-7; D unresolved. The CDR3 contains 14 residues. Germline loops: CDR1 SGHRS, CDR2 YFSETQ. Trimming removed 4 bases from V and 0 bases from J, with 11 bases in between.

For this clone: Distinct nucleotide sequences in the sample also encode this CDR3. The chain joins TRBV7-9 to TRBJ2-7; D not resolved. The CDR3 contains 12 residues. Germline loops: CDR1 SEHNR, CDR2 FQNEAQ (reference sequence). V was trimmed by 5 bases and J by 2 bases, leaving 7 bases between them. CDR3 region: CASSVGTYEQYF. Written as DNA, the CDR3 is TGTGCCAGCAGCGTTGGGACCTACGAGCAGTACTTC.

Here the CDR3 DNA reads TGTGCCAGCAGCGTAGCGGCGGAACCGTTCTACGAGCAGTACTTC. This encodes CASSVAAEPFYEQYF. The rearrangement uses TRBV9 and TRBJ2-7; D is unclear. The germline V gene has CDR1 SGDLS and CDR2 YYNGEE. The V end was cut by 0 bases, the J end by 3 bases, with 13 bases between. CDR3 size: 15 residues.

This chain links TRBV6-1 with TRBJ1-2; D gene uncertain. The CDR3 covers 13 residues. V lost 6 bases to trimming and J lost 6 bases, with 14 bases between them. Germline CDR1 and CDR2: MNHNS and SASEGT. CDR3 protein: CASSLPAGDGYTF. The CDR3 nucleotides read TGTGCCAGCAGCCTCCCTGCGGGAGATGGCTACACCTTC.

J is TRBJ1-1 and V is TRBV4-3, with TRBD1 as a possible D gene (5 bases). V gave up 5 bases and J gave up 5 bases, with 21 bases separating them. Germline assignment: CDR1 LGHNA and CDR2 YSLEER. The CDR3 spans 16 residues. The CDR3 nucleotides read TGCGCCAGCAGCTTAGGCCAGGGTGTTTCGGTAACTGAAGCTTTCTTT. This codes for CASSLGQGVSVTEAFF.

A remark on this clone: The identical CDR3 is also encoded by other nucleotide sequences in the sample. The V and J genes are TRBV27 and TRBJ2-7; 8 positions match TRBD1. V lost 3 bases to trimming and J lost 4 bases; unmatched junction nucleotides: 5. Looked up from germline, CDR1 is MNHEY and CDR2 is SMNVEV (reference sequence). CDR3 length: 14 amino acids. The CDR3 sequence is CASSFGQGSYEQYF. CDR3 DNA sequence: TGTGCCAGCAGTTTTGGACAGGGTAGTTACGAGCAGTACTTC.

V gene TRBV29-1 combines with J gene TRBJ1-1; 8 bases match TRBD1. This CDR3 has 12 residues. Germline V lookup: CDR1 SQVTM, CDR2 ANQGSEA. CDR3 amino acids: CTEQGVLTEAFF. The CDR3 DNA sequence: TGCACCGAACAGGGGGTGTTGACTGAAGCTTTCTTT.

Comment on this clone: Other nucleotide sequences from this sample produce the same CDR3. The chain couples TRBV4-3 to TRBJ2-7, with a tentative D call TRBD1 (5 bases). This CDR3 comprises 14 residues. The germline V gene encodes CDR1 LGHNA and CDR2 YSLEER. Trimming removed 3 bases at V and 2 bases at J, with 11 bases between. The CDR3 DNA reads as TGCGCCAGCAGCCAGGGATCAGGGACCTACGAGCAGTACTTC. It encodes CASSQGSGTYEQYF.

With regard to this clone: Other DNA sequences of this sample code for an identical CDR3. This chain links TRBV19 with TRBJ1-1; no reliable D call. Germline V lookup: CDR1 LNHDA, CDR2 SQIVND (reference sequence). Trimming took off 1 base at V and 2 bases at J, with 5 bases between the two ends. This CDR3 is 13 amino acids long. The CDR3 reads CASSIGVNTEAFF. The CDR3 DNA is TGTGCCAGTAGTATAGGCGTTAACACTGAAGCTTTCTTT.